This is a list of T cell receptor beta chains from one sample in a study of regulatory T cells in long-lasting Graves disease. TCRdb fed the multiplex PCR reads into MiXCR, producing one record per CDR3 protein. Among 450,000 to 650,000 distinct CDR3 sequences, more than 15% were seen once, and the ten largest hold around a quarter. These same records also appear under a second study, on T cells in Graves' hyperthyroidism and ophthalmopathy.

Sequences were derived from peripheral blood mononuclear cells (PBMCs), sampled at new diagnosis, from a patient treated with antithyroid drugs. Source of these receptors: a middle-aged woman with Graves disease. CDR3s include the opening cysteine and the closing phenylalanine or tryptophan. The order of the fields is CDR3 protein, V gene, J gene, D gene. D genes are given only for firm matches.

CASSLLRSEAFF	TRBV28	TRBJ1-1	NA
CASSFVGVEQYF	TRBV7-2	TRBJ2-7	NA
CASSLGLAVSFEQYF	TRBV12-3/TRBV12-4	TRBJ2-7	TRBD2
CAWSRGGDTGELFF	TRBV30	TRBJ2-2	NA
CASSLGTARLNTEAFF	TRBV7-2	TRBJ1-1	NA
CASSTGQGPDTQYF	TRBV28	TRBJ2-3	TRBD1
CASSIRLLPYEQYF	TRBV19	TRBJ2-7	NA
CASSVLGGGEQFF	TRBV2	TRBJ2-1	TRBD1
CASRTHRGPSYEQYF	TRBV6-1	TRBJ2-7	TRBD1
CSARMGGENTDTQYF	TRBV20-1	TRBJ2-3	TRBD2
CASRTGGSTEAFF	TRBV27	TRBJ1-1	TRBD1
CASSLWDRSSGNTIYF	TRBV12-3/TRBV12-4	TRBJ1-3	TRBD1
CASSPTLGQVYEQYF	TRBV5-1	TRBJ2-7	TRBD1
CASSFSSGAGLNTGELFF	TRBV5-1	TRBJ2-2	NA
CASRAAGSGANVLTF	TRBV5-5	TRBJ2-6	NA
CASSQFVGSNTEAFF	TRBV3-1	TRBJ1-1	NA
CAINAEGGELFF	TRBV10-3	TRBJ2-2	NA
CASSHDSTGNYEQYF	TRBV13	TRBJ2-7	TRBD1
CASSLAGSGQGAGYTF	TRBV7-2	TRBJ1-2	TRBD1
CASSSQPTGLDGYTF	TRBV12-3/TRBV12-4	TRBJ1-2	NA
CASRETGHNSPLHF	TRBV7-3	TRBJ1-6	TRBD1
CASSLSPTDNEQFF	TRBV11-1	TRBJ2-1	NA
CASSLGQPNYGYTF	TRBV5-1	TRBJ1-2	NA
CAWSTSHEQFF	TRBV30	TRBJ2-1	NA
CASSPYGTPAYNEQFF	TRBV11-3	TRBJ2-1	NA
CAIRPRDGSSYEQYF	TRBV10-3	TRBJ2-7	NA
CASSQVAGGGLIAKNIQYF	TRBV3-1	TRBJ2-4	TRBD2
CASSPGGLSGNTIYF	TRBV5-1	TRBJ1-3	NA
CSAPTSGQETQYF	TRBV20-1	TRBJ2-5	TRBD2
CAISPGVYGYTF	TRBV10-3	TRBJ1-2	NA
CASSQVGGVSYEQYF	TRBV4-1	TRBJ2-7	NA
CTSSLARQSSGNTIYF	TRBV7-2	TRBJ1-3	NA
CASAYTGGQQPQHF	TRBV27	TRBJ1-5	TRBD1
CASSLRRVSGNTIYF	TRBV12-3/TRBV12-4	TRBJ1-3	NA
CSAREAGGSDTQYF	TRBV20-1	TRBJ2-3	TRBD2
CASRDGGATNEKLFF	TRBV6-1	TRBJ1-4	NA
CASSQDPGTGGNLYEQYF	TRBV4-1	TRBJ2-7	TRBD1
CSPRVYNEQFF	TRBV29-1	TRBJ2-1	NA
CASSFYLSATYGYTF	TRBV28	TRBJ1-2	NA
CASSLSTLAKNIQYF	TRBV5-1	TRBJ2-4	NA